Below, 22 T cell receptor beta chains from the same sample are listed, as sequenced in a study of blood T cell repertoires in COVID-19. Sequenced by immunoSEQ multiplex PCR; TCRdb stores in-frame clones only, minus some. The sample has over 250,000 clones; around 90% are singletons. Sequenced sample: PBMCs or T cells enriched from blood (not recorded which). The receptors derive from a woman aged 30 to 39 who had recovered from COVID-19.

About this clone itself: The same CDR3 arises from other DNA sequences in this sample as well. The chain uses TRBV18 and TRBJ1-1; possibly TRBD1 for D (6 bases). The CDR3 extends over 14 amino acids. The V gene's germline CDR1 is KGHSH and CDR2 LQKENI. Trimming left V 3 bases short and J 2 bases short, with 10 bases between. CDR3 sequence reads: CASSPGGGNTEAFF. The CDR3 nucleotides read TGTGCCAGCTCACCGGGAGGGGGTAACACTGAAGCTTTCTTT.

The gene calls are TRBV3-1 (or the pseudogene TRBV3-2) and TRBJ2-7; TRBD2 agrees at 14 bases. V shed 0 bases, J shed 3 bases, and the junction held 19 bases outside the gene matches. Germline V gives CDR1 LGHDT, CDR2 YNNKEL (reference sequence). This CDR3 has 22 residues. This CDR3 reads CASSQDWSAKTSGRAPLYEQYF. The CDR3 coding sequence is TGTGCCAGCAGCCAAGATTGGTCGGCAAAGACTAGCGGGAGGGCCCCCCTCTACGAGCAGTACTTC.

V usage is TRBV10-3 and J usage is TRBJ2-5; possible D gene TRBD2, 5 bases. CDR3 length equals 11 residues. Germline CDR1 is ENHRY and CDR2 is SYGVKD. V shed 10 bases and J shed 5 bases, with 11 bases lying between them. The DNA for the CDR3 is TGTGCCACTACCGAGGGCGAGACCCAGTACTTC. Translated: CATTEGETQYF.

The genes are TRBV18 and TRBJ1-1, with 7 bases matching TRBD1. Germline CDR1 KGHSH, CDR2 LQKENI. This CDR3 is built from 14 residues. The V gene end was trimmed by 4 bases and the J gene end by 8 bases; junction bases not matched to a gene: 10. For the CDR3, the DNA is TGTGCCAGCTCACTGACCAACAGGGGACCCGAAGCTTTCTTT. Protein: CASSLTNRGPEAFF.

CDR3: CASSLARSSGANVLTF. In DNA, the CDR3 is TGTGCCAGCAGCTTAGCGAGGAGCTCTGGGGCCAACGTCCTGACTTTC. J is TRBJ2-6 and V is TRBV7-9; D is undetermined. Germline V CDR1 and CDR2: SEHNR, FQNEAQ (reference sequence). The CDR3 has 16 residues. V was trimmed by 0 bases and J by 0 bases, leaving 6 bases between them.

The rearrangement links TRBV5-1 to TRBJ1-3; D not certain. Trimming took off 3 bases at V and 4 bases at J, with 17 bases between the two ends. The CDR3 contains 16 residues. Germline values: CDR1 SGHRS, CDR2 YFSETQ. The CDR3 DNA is TGCGCCAGCAGCTCCCTAAGTTCGACACCAGGAAACACCATATATTTT. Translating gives CASSSLSSTPGNTIYF.

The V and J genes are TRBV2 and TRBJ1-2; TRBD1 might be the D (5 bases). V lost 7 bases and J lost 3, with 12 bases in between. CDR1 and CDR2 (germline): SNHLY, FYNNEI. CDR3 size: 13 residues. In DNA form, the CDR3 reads TGTGCCAGCAAGGGCAGGGCGGACTATGGCTACACCTTC. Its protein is CASKGRADYGYTF.

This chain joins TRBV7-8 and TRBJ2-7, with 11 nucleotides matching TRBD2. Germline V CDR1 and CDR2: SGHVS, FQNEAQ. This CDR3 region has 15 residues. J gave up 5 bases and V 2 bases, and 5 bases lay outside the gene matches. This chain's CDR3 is CASSLLGSGRDEQYF. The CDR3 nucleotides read TGTGCCAGCAGCTTACTGGGTAGCGGGAGGGACGAGCAGTACTTC.

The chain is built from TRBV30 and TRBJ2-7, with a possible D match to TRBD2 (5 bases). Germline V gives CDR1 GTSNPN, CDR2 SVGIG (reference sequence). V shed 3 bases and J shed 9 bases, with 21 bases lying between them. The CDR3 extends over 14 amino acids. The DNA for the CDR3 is TGTGCCTGGAGCCAGGATGGGCTAGCTTATTCGCAGTACTTC. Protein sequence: CAWSQDGLAYSQYF.

The CDR3 sequence: CASSPSSSRDNQPQHF. Here the CDR3 DNA reads TGTGCCAGCAGCCCCAGTTCCTCCAGGGACAATCAGCCCCAGCATTTT. J is TRBJ1-5 and V is TRBV7-6; D is possibly TRBD1 (5 bases). The CDR3 has 16 residues. Germline V CDR1 and CDR2: SGHVS, FNYEAQ. Trimming took 5 bases from V and 3 from J, leaving 17 bases between them.

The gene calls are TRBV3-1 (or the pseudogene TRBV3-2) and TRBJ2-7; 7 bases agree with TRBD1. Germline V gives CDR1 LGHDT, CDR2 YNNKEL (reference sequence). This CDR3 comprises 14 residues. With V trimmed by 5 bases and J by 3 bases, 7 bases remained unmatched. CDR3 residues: CASSFTGASYEQYF. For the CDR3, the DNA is TGTGCCAGCAGCTTCACAGGGGCGAGCTACGAGCAGTACTTC.

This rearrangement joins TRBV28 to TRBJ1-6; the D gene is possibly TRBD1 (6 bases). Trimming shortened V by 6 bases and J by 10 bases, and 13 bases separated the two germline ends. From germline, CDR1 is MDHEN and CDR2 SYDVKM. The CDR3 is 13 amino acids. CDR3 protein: CASRAPGGSPLHF. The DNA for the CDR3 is TGTGCCAGCAGAGCCCCGGGGGGCTCACCCCTCCACTTT. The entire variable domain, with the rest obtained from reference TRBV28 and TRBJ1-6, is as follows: DVKVTQSSRYLVKRTGEKVFLECVQDMDHENMFWYRQDPGLGLRLIYFSYDVKMKEKGDIPEGYSVSREKKERFSLILESASTNQTSMYLCASRAPGGSPLHFGNGTRLTVT.

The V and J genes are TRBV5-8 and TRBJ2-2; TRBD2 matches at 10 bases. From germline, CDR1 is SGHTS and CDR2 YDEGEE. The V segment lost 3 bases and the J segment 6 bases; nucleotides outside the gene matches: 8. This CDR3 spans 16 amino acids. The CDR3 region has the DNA TGTGCCAGCAGCTACCAAGCGGGGGGGCCTCCCGGGGAGCTGTTTTTT. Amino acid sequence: CASSYQAGGPPGELFF.

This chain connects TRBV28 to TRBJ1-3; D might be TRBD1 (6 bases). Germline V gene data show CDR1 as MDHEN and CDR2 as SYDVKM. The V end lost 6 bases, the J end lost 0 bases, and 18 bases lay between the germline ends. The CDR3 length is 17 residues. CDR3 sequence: CASRTLQGKNSGNTIYF. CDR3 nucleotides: TGTGCCAGCAGGACCCTACAGGGAAAAAACTCTGGAAACACCATATATTTT.

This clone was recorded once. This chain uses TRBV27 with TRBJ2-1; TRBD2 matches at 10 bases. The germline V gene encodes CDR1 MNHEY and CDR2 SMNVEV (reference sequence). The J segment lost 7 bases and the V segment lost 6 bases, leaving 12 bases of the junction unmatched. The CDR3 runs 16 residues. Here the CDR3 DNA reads TGTGCCAGCAGCCCACTTAGGGCTAGCGGGAGAAATGAGCAGTTCTTC. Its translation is CASSPLRASGRNEQFF.

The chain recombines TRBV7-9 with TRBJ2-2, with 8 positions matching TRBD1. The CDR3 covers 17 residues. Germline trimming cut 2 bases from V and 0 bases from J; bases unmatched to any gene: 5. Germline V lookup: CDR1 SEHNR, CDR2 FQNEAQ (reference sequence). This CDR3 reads CASSLRQGFTNTGELFF. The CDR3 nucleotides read TGTGCCAGCAGCTTAAGACAGGGGTTCACGAACACCGGGGAGCTGTTTTTT.

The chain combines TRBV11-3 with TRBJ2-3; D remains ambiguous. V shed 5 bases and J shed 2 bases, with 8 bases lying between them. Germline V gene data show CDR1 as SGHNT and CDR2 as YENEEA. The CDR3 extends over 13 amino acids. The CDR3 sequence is CASSPYVTDTQYF. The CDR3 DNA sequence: TGTGCCAGCAGCCCCTATGTCACAGATACGCAGTATTTT.

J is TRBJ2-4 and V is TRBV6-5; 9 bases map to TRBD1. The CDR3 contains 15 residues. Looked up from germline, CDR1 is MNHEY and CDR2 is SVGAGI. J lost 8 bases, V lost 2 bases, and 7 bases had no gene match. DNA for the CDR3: TGTGCCAGCAGTTACCAAGGGACAGGGAAGCACATTCAGTACTTC. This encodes CASSYQGTGKHIQYF.

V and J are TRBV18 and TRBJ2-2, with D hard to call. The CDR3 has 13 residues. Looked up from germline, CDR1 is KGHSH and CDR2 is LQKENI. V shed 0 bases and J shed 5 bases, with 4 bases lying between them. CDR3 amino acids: CASSPPSTGELFF. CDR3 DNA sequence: TGTGCCAGCTCACCACCGTCGACCGGGGAGCTGTTTTTT.

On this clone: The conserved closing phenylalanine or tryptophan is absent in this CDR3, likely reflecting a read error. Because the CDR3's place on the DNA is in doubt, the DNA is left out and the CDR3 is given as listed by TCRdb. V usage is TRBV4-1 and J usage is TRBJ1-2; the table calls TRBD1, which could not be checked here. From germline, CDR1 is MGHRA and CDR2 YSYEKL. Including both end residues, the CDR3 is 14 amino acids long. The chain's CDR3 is CASSQDLVLTRQWY.

CDR3 in amino acids: CASSVGLAVSGANVLTF. CDR3 bases: TGTGCCAGCAGCGTCGGACTAGCGGTCTCTGGGGCCAACGTCCTGACTTTC. The chain links TRBV7-9 to TRBJ2-6; 10 bases are shared with TRBD2. The junction had 4 bases not matched to a gene; V was cut back by 5 bases and J by 0 bases. Germline CDR1 is SEHNR and CDR2 is FQNEAQ (reference sequence). This CDR3 is 17 amino acids long.

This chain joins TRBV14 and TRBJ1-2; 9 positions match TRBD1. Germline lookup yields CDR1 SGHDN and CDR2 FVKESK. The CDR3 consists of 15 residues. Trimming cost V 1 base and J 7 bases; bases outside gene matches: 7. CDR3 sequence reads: CASSQATGGAGGYTF. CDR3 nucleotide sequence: TGTGCCAGCAGCCAAGCTACAGGGGGCGCCGGTGGCTACACCTTC.